A single sample gave rise to the 18 T cell receptor beta chains below, sequenced in a study of radiation and T cells in renal cell carcinoma. The data were produced by immunoSEQ multiplex PCR, yet TCRdb's version contains in-frame clones alone and is incomplete. The table shows about 140,000 clones, with around four fifths occurring only once. Stated time point: baseline pretreatment blood. This sample's treatment: 15 Gy SBRT to primary tumor, nephrectomy 4 weeks later. Here the sequenced sample was blood, taken from a patient whose treatment included radiotherapy and nephrectomy. The receptors originated from a woman in her forties or fifties with renal cell carcinoma.

The rearrangement uses TRBV29-1 and TRBJ1-2, with a tentative D call TRBD1 (5 bases). Trimming shortened V by 5 bases and J by 7 bases, and 11 bases separated the two germline ends. The CDR3 spans 11 residues. Germline CDR1 is SQVTM and CDR2 is ANQGSEA. The CDR3 here is CSVLGLRGYTF. The CDR3 DNA is TGCAGCGTTTTGGGACTTCGTGGCTACACCTTC.

This chain uses TRBV7-9 with TRBJ2-1, with 7 bases that match TRBD2. CDR1 is SEHNR and CDR2 is FQNEAQ in the germline V gene (reference sequence). With V trimmed by 3 bases and J by 1 base, 6 bases remained unmatched. The CDR3 length is 16 residues. CDR3 region: CASSLDSGPSYNEQFF. The DNA for the CDR3 is TGTGCCAGCAGCTTGGATAGCGGGCCGTCCTACAATGAGCAGTTCTTC.

This rearrangement joins TRBV7-2 to TRBJ2-1; D call uncertain. The CDR3 has 14 residues. From germline, CDR1 is SGHTA and CDR2 FQGNSA. V was cut by 6 bases and J by 1 base, with 10 bases left in between. CDR3 in DNA: TGTGCCAGCAGTGTGTTGGTGTCCTACAATGAGCAGTTCTTC. It specifies CASSVLVSYNEQFF.

This chain uses TRBV18 with TRBJ1-1; TRBD1 is a possible D gene (5 bases). V dropped 3 bases and J dropped 1 base, with 12 bases sitting between them. The CDR3 spans 15 residues. Germline-derived CDR1 and CDR2 are KGHSH and LQKENI. For the CDR3, the DNA is TGTGCCAGCTCACCCCCCACAGGTGAGAACACTGAAGCTTTCTTT. Its protein product is CASSPPTGENTEAFF.

J is TRBJ2-7 and V is TRBV7-3; 12 bases agree with TRBD2. This CDR3 spans 15 amino acids. V lost 5 bases, J lost 0 bases, and 2 bases stayed unmatched. Germline CDR1 SGHTA, CDR2 FQGTGA. The CDR3 loop reads CASSRLAGASYEQYF. CDR3 sequence (DNA): TGTGCCAGCAGCCGACTAGCGGGAGCCTCCTACGAGCAGTACTTC. Full variable domain (outside the CDR3, taken from reference TRBV7-3 and TRBJ2-7): GAGVSQTPSNKVTEKGKYVELRCDPISGHTALYWYRQSLGQGPEFLIYFQGTGAADDSGLPNDRFFAVRPEGSVSTLKIQRTERGDSAVYLCASSRLAGASYEQYFGPGTRLTVT.

The gene calls are TRBV6-6 and TRBJ2-1; weak D call: TRBD2 (5 bases). In germline, CDR1 is MNHNY, CDR2 SVGAGI (reference sequence). The CDR3 loop spans 15 amino acids. V lost 1 base and J 4 bases, leaving 11 bases between the germline ends. The CDR3 DNA sequence: TGTGCCAGCAGTTACTTCGGGGAGAAGTACAATGAGCAGTTCTTC. Protein sequence: CASSYFGEKYNEQFF.

The genes are TRBV10-3 and TRBJ1-2; 7 bases are a match to TRBD1. This CDR3 comprises 14 residues. V lost 2 bases and J lost 6; bases outside the gene matches: 6. Germline V gene lookup returns CDR1 ENHRY and CDR2 SYGVKD. CDR3 in DNA: TGTGCCATCAGTGAGGCGACAGGGAGGGATGGCTACACCTTC. This gives the protein CAISEATGRDGYTF.

The gene calls are TRBV5-1 and TRBJ2-4, with 13 positions matching TRBD2. There are 13 residues in the CDR3. Trimming at V came to 4 bases and at J to 12 bases, leaving 4 bases not matched to a gene. Germline V gene sequence: CDR1 SGHRS, CDR2 YFSETQ. CDR3 in amino acids: CASSAGTSGDQYF. For the CDR3, the DNA is TGCGCCAGCAGCGCCGGGACTAGCGGGGATCAGTACTTC.

The chain combines TRBV7-2 with TRBJ1-6; 7 bases match TRBD1. The trim removed 3 bases at V and 5 bases at J, leaving 4 bases unmatched. The CDR3 spans 15 residues. CDR1 and CDR2 (germline): SGHTA, FQGNSA. The CDR3 nucleotides read TGTGCCAGCAGCTTTACCGGGACAGATAATTCACCCCTCCACTTT. This sequence encodes CASSFTGTDNSPLHF.

The genes are TRBV25-1 and TRBJ2-1; unclear D gene. This CDR3 contains 12 residues. Germline loops: CDR1 MGHDK, CDR2 SYGVNS. The V end was cut by 4 bases, the J end by 8 bases, with 9 bases between. CDR3 nucleotide sequence: TGTGCCAGCAGTGTCTCTAGTCATGAGCAGTTCTTC. The encoded protein is CASSVSSHEQFF.

This chain uses TRBV2 with TRBJ2-7; TRBD2 aligns across 7 bases. CDR3 length: 16 amino acids. Germline trimming cut 0 bases from V and 1 base from J; bases unmatched to any gene: 6. Looked up from germline, CDR1 is SNHLY and CDR2 is FYNNEI. DNA for the CDR3: TGTGCCAGCAGTGAAGCGCTTGGGGGGGTATCCTACGAGCAGTACTTC. This encodes CASSEALGGVSYEQYF.

The gene calls are TRBV10-3 and TRBJ1-1; TRBD1 matches at 7 bases. The germline gives CDR1 ENHRY, CDR2 SYGVKD. This CDR3 comprises 14 residues. Trimming removed 0 bases from V and 10 bases from J; junction bases left unmatched: 8. The CDR3 here is CAISESETGRGAFF. The DNA for the CDR3 is TGTGCCATCAGTGAGTCGGAGACAGGGAGGGGAGCTTTCTTT.

This chain joins TRBV7-2 and TRBJ2-7; 14 bases match TRBD2. CDR1 and CDR2 from the germline V gene are SGHTA and FQGNSA. V gave up 5 bases and J gave up 12 bases; unmatched junction bases: 9. This CDR3 is 14 amino acids long. The CDR3 bases are TGTGCCAGCAGCAGAGGGGGACTAGCGGGAGCTTGGTACTTC. It yields the protein CASSRGGLAGAWYF.

The chain has TRBV7-6 and TRBJ1-5; no reliable D call. The CDR3 covers 15 residues. V was clipped by 2 bases and J by 0 bases, with 8 bases between them. CDR1 is SGHVS, CDR2 FNYEAQ, per germline. As DNA, the CDR3 is TGTGCCAGCAGCTTACAGCCGGGTAGCAATCAGCCCCAGCATTTT. Protein: CASSLQPGSNQPQHF.

This clone was counted only a few times. The V and J genes are TRBV2 and TRBJ1-2, with D possibly being TRBD1 (5 bases). CDR3 size: 15 residues. CDR1 and CDR2 (germline): SNHLY, FYNNEI. With 7 bases removed from V and 8 bases from J, the gap between germline ends came to 23 bases. The CDR3 bases are TGTGCCAGCACTCCCTCCGGGACCCTCTCGAGGGGCTACACCTTC. Its protein is CASTPSGTLSRGYTF.

The chain is built from TRBV6-5 and TRBJ2-7; D is tentatively TRBD1 or TRBD2 (6 bases each). The CDR3 totals 15 residues. V gave up 5 bases and J gave up 7 bases, with 21 bases separating them. The germline gives CDR1 MNHEY, CDR2 SVGAGI. The chain's CDR3 is CASSTRPGARVEQYF. CDR3 DNA sequence: TGTGCCAGCAGTACCCGGCCGGGGGCCCGGGTGGAGCAGTACTTC.

V and J are TRBV25-1 and TRBJ2-7; D remains ambiguous. Germline V gene data show CDR1 as MGHDK and CDR2 as SYGVNS. V was cut by 0 bases and J by 3 bases, with 12 bases left in between. The CDR3 has 15 residues. This chain's CDR3 is CASSEYKGNSYEQYF. CDR3 nucleotide sequence: TGTGCCAGCAGTGAATATAAGGGAAACAGCTACGAGCAGTACTTC.

The V call is TRBV7-9, the J call TRBJ2-7, with 13 bases identical to TRBD2. The CDR3 runs 13 residues. Germline loops: CDR1 SEHNR, CDR2 FQNEAQ (reference sequence). Trimming took 5 bases from V and 12 from J; bases not matched to a gene: 7. Here the CDR3 reads CASSQGLAGFSYF. The CDR3 DNA is TGTGCCAGCAGCCAGGGACTAGCGGGGTTTTCGTACTTC.